This T cell receptor beta chain is drawn from a study of T cell responses to AZD1222 COVID-19 vaccine. Study findings and constraints: In all cases, repertoires were sampled only after the peak T cell response. Spike-specific TCR breadth and depth grew following two AZD1222 doses. White British ancestry dominated among donors, who included more females, and clonal diversity was possibly underestimated.

Assay used: immunoSEQ multiplex PCR; TCRdb lists only in-frame clones, some missing. The data show about 150,000 clones, with around nine tenths seen just once and under 8% held by the top ten. The V gene lost 4 bases and the J gene lost 0 bases, with 12 bases spanning the gap. Germline V gene lookup returns CDR1 SGHRS and CDR2 YFSETQ. The CDR3 has 15 amino acids. Remarks on this clone: Antigen unknown.

Sequenced here: peripheral blood, sampled after recovery from COVID-19. The TCR was taken from an adult who had recovered from COVID-19. The gene calls are TRBV5-1 and TRBJ2-3; D is unclear. This CDR3 is CASSTNPGSTDTQYF. The CDR3 nucleotides read TGCGCCAGCAGCACCAACCCCGGCAGCACAGATACGCAGTATTTT. The variable domain in full, with the rest retrieved from reference TRBV5-1 and TRBJ2-3, is KAGVTQTPRYLIKTRGQQVTLSCSPISGHRSVSWYQQTPGQGLQFLFEYFSETQRNKGNFPGRFSGRQFSNSRSEMNVSTLELGDSALYLCASSTNPGSTDTQYFGPGTRLTVL.